This TCR beta chain was profiled in a study of CD8 T cells in ankylosing spondylitis (dated by TCRdb to 2016 to 2017). About the full investigation: To find TCR variants linked to disease, the study profiled T cell receptor beta repertoires in ankylosing spondylitis patients and healthy donors. Samples of peripheral blood were taken, and for ankylosing spondylitis patients, synovial fluid was collected as well. The full study cohort comprised 25 ankylosing spondylitis patients and approximately 100 healthy donors. The investigation overall reported the following: Blood from ankylosing spondylitis patients appeared to be characterized by a TCR beta motif composed of about eight highly homologous amino acid variants. Some TCR beta motif variants had previously been reported in synovial fluid and blood of reactive arthritis patients, which suggested common disease-initiation mechanisms. A CD8+ phenotype was shown by the disease-linked clones, which were found at relatively low frequencies in peripheral blood. According to the report, matched synovial fluid samples from ankylosing spondylitis patients were significantly enriched for the disease-linked clones.

Instrument on record: Illumina HiSeq 2500. Quantitative 5'-RACE with molecular barcodes was the method used to prepare the TCR beta libraries. Regarding the original processing steps: A new computational method based on a probabilistic model of VDJ rearrangement was used to identify disease-linked TCR variants. The raw public reads went through TCRdb reprocessing: fastp at Q25, MiXCR clone calling, in-frame beta chains kept. When rows share a CDR3 protein, they turn into one entry using the most common DNA and genes. Here the V and J calls rest on TCRdb's processing, not on the authors' analysis. Within this sample are 250,000 to 350,000 distinct CDR3 sequences, with 7% to 9% of them counted one time only. Jointly, the top ten make up 14% to 15% of the sample. In this sample, this clonotype turned up many times. This receptor's antigen is unknown. Per-base quality was not reported, and no clone a single base away is much larger than it.

The clonotype comes from a male donor with ankylosing spondylitis. Source material: blood, either unsorted or a sorted T cell fraction (not recorded which).

The CDR3 loop reads CSILTSGNSYEQYF. The DNA is as follows: TGCAGCATCCTGACTAGCGGGAACTCCTACGAGCAGTACTTC. The rearranged chain carries TRBV29-1 and TRBJ2-7, and TRBD2 aligns with 11 junction nucleotides. After removal of 8 bases from V and 0 bases from J, the junction retains 6 bases not matched to a gene. Per the germline V gene, SQVTM is the CDR1 and ANQGSEA is the CDR2. From cysteine to phenylalanine, the CDR3 is 14 amino acids long. The retained sequence is limited to the CDR3, 42 bases, with the frame set at the first base.